These 32 T cell receptor beta chains were all obtained from the same sample, sequenced in a study of T cell responses to AZD1222 COVID-19 vaccine. Generated by immunoSEQ multiplex PCR, the TCRdb table keeps only in-frame clones and is missing some. This sample has some 92,000 clones; 88% occur once, and the top ten carry around 2.8%. The sequencing used peripheral blood, collected on day 0 of AZD1222 vaccination. Receptors originate from an adult in good health.

This clone was seen more than once but under ten times. V and J are TRBV28 and TRBJ1-6; D remains unclear. The ends were cut back, 4 bases at V and 9 bases at J, with 7 bases in the middle. CDR1 and CDR2 from the germline V gene are MDHEN and SYDVKM. This CDR3 region has 12 residues. The CDR3: CASSSGFSPLHF. The CDR3 DNA reads TGTGCCAGCAGTTCGGGGTTTTCACCCCTCCACTTT.

The V call is TRBV2, the J call TRBJ2-7; D remains ambiguous. The germline gives CDR1 SNHLY, CDR2 FYNNEI. The V end was cut by 2 bases, the J end by 3 bases, with 5 bases between. The CDR3 sequence is 12 residues long. The CDR3 DNA follows: TGTGCCAGCAGTGAACTGGGCTACGAGCAGTACTTC. Its protein product is CASSELGYEQYF.

This clone was detected only once. The V gene is TRBV7-9, the J gene TRBJ1-1; 9 bases map to TRBD1. V shed 5 bases, J shed 4 bases, and the junction held 8 bases outside the gene matches. Looked up from germline, CDR1 is SEHNR and CDR2 is FQNEAQ (reference sequence). The CDR3 runs to 15 residues. The CDR3 reads CASSAPDRGSTEAFF. The CDR3 nucleotides read TGTGCCAGCAGCGCACCGGACAGGGGATCCACTGAAGCTTTCTTT.

The sample holds one count of this clone. The chain combines TRBV10-1 with TRBJ2-3; TRBD2 matches 7 bases. The germline CDR1 and CDR2 sequences are WNHNN and SYGVQD (reference sequence). With 3 bases clipped from V and 2 bases from J, the junction kept 5 bases outside the gene matches. The CDR3 length is 15 residues. CDR3 DNA sequence: TGCGCCAGCAGTGAATCTAGCGGTTACACAGATACGCAGTATTTT. Translation: CASSESSGYTDTQYF.

This clone was seen only a few times. The chain is built from TRBV18 and TRBJ1-1, with TRBD1 as a possible D gene (5 bases). V gave up 6 bases and J gave up 5 bases, with 19 bases separating them. The germline CDR1 and CDR2 sequences are KGHSH and LQKENI. The CDR3 length is 15 residues. The chain's CDR3 is CASSHKRTGGTEAFF. CDR3 DNA: TGTGCCAGCTCGCATAAGCGTACAGGAGGAACTGAAGCTTTCTTT. Together with reference TRBV18 and TRBJ1-1, the CDR3 gives the full variable domain: NAGVMQNPRHLVRRRGQEARLRCSPMKGHSHVYWYRQLPEEGLKFMVYLQKENIIDESGMPKERFSAEFPKEGPSILRIQQVVRGDSAAYFCASSHKRTGGTEAFFGQGTRLTVV.

This chain connects TRBV21-1 to TRBJ1-4. TRBV21-1 is tagged as a pseudogene. The CDR3 consists of 16 residues. CDR3 residues: CASSKSQSGPGEKLFF. CDR3 sequence (DNA): TGTGCCAGCAGCAAGTCTCAATCGGGGCCGGGTGAAAAACTGTTTTTT.

The chain employs TRBV28 and TRBJ1-5; D might be TRBD1 (5 bases). Trimming took 3 bases from V and 3 from J, leaving 12 bases between them. The CDR3 consists of 15 residues. Germline V gene lookup returns CDR1 MDHEN and CDR2 SYDVKM. The CDR3 DNA reads as TGTGCCAGCAGTTTCGGTCGACAGCACAATCAGCCCCAGCATTTT. The encoded protein is CASSFGRQHNQPQHF.

This sequence joins TRBV7-9 and TRBJ1-4; D may be TRBD1 (6 bases). CDR1 is SEHNR and CDR2 is FQNEAQ in the germline V gene (reference sequence). CDR3 length: 16 residues. V was clipped by 8 bases and J by 5 bases, with 21 bases between them. This CDR3 reads CASGARYRERNEKLFF. CDR3 nucleotides: TGTGCCAGCGGCGCACGATACAGGGAAAGAAATGAAAAACTGTTTTTT.

This sequence joins TRBV29-1 and TRBJ1-3; 7 bases line up with TRBD1. Germline V gene sequence: CDR1 SQVTM, CDR2 ANQGSEA. Trimming took 4 bases from V and 2 from J; bases not matched to a gene: 11. The CDR3 has 16 amino acids. CDR3 sequence: CSVGVRQGPAGNTIYF. CDR3 nucleotides: TGCAGCGTTGGCGTAAGACAGGGTCCCGCTGGAAACACCATATATTTT. The complete variable domain, with remaining parts taken from reference TRBV29-1 and TRBJ1-3, reads SAVISQKPSRDICQRGTSLTIQCQVDSQVTMMFWYRQQPGQSLTLIATANQGSEATYESGFVIDKFPISRPNLTFSTLTVSNMSPEDSSIYLCSVGVRQGPAGNTIYFGEGSWLTVV.

Points on this clone: The sample carries other DNA sequences with the same CDR3. The chain carries TRBV27 and TRBJ2-5; 7 nucleotides match TRBD2. Losses at the gene ends were 3 bases for V and 5 bases for J; bases not matched to a gene: 3. The CDR3 consists of 13 residues. Germline CDR1 reads MNHEY; CDR2 reads SMNVEV (reference sequence). The CDR3 protein is CASSFRGGETQYF. The CDR3 nucleotides read TGTGCCAGCAGTTTTAGGGGAGGGGAGACCCAGTACTTC.

This clone was recorded only once. The chain joins TRBV5-4 to TRBJ1-1, with 11 bases aligning to TRBD1. The CDR3 spans 18 residues. The V gene end was trimmed by 2 bases and the J gene end by 6 bases; junction bases not matched to a gene: 15. Germline V CDR1 and CDR2: SGHNT, YYREEE (reference sequence). CDR3 sequence reads: CASSFGLAGQGARAEAFF. The CDR3 bases are TGTGCCAGCAGCTTCGGATTAGCAGGACAGGGGGCGCGTGCTGAAGCTTTCTTT.

The rearrangement joins TRBV28 to TRBJ2-3; 9 bases are a match to TRBD2. Trimming took 7 bases from V and 3 from J; bases not matched to a gene: 8. Germline V gene sequence: CDR1 MDHEN, CDR2 SYDVKM. The CDR3 has 15 residues. The CDR3 DNA reads as TGTGCCAGCAACACGCAGCGGGAGGCTACAGATACGCAGTATTTT. Amino acid sequence: CASNTQREATDTQYF.

This clone occurred a few times. The chain joins TRBV27 to TRBJ1-6, with a weak D call TRBD1 (5 bases). V was trimmed by 5 bases and J by 10 bases, leaving 15 bases between them. CDR1 MNHEY and CDR2 SMNVEV come from the germline V gene (reference sequence). The CDR3 is 14 residues long. The CDR3, as DNA: TGTGCCAGCAGTGCGGGACCTTACGGGTCACCCCTCCACTTT. Translating it yields CASSAGPYGSPLHF.

The chain has TRBV4-1 and TRBJ2-7, with TRBD1 matching 10 bases. J was trimmed by 4 bases and V by 1 base; bases with no gene match: 4. The CDR3 is 15 residues long. CDR1 and CDR2 (germline): MGHRA, YSYEKL. CDR3 sequence reads: CASSQGRDRGYEQYF. The DNA of the CDR3 is TGCGCCAGCAGCCAAGGACGGGACAGGGGATACGAGCAGTACTTC.

The J gene is TRBJ2-1, the V gene TRBV24-1; a weak D match, TRBD1 (6 bases). Between the trimmed V and J ends, which lost 8 bases and 5 bases, there was a span of 12 bases. The germline CDR1 and CDR2 sequences are KGHDR and SFDVKD. There are 13 residues in the CDR3. DNA for the CDR3: TGTGCCACCACCTTGGGGGCCCACAATGAGCAGTTCTTC. Protein: CATTLGAHNEQFF.

DNA of the CDR3: TGTGCCAGCACCCTAGTAAGCGGGAGCTTTCCAGATACGCAGTATTTT. Amino acid sequence: CASTLVSGSFPDTQYF. The chain uses TRBV7-2 and TRBJ2-3, with 8 bases matching TRBD2. Looked up from germline, CDR1 is SGHTA and CDR2 is FQGNSA. The length of the CDR3 is 16 residues. The trim removed 7 bases at V and 4 bases at J, leaving 13 bases unmatched.

J is TRBJ2-2 and V is TRBV5-1, with D hard to call. This CDR3 comprises 12 residues. V lost 5 bases and J lost 6, with 8 bases in between. Per the germline V gene, CDR1 is SGHRS and CDR2 is YFSETQ. The CDR3 bases are TGCGCCAGCAGTTCATCTCCCGGGGAGCTGTTTTTT. Protein sequence: CASSSSPGELFF. Combining the CDR3 with reference TRBV5-1 and TRBJ2-2 gives the whole variable domain KAGVTQTPRYLIKTRGQQVTLSCSPISGHRSVSWYQQTPGQGLQFLFEYFSETQRNKGNFPGRFSGRQFSNSRSEMNVSTLELGDSALYLCASSSSPGELFFGEGSRLTVL.

This chain links TRBV3-1 (or the pseudogene TRBV3-2) with TRBJ1-1; possible D gene TRBD1, 5 bases. Germline CDR1 and CDR2: LGHDT and YNNKEL (reference sequence). V was shortened by 2 bases and J by 4 bases, with 11 bases between the two germline ends. The CDR3 has 14 residues. The CDR3 bases are TGTGCCAGCAGCCAACGAAGGGGAGGCACTGAAGCTTTCTTT. It specifies CASSQRRGGTEAFF.

This chain links TRBV3-1 (or the pseudogene TRBV3-2) with TRBJ2-1; 13 positions agree with TRBD2. Per germline, CDR1 LGHDT and CDR2 YNNKEL (reference sequence). V lost 1 base to trimming and J lost 8 bases; unmatched junction nucleotides: 2. The CDR3 sequence is 15 residues long. The CDR3 region has the DNA TGTGCCAGCAGCCAAGGACTAGCGGGAGGCTATGAGCAGTTCTTC. Translating it yields CASSQGLAGGYEQFF.

The CDR3 loop reads CAIRPGTANEKLFF. DNA for the CDR3: TGTGCCATCAGGCCCGGGACAGCCAATGAAAAACTGTTTTTT. The genes are TRBV10-3 and TRBJ1-4, with 7 positions matching TRBD1. The CDR3 contains 14 residues. Germline CDR1 reads ENHRY; CDR2 reads SYGVKD. Losses at the gene ends were 6 bases for V and 5 bases for J; bases not matched to a gene: 6.

The V and J genes are TRBV5-4 and TRBJ1-4, with D possibly being TRBD1 (6 bases). V was clipped by 4 bases and J by 5 bases, with 12 bases between them. Germline V gene data show CDR1 as SGHNT and CDR2 as YYREEE (reference sequence). The length of the CDR3 is 14 residues. The CDR3 nucleotides read TGTGCCAGCAGCCAGGACAGTTCGAATGAAAAACTGTTTTTT. Translating it yields CASSQDSSNEKLFF.

The rearrangement joins TRBV27 to TRBJ1-2; D gene ambiguous. V was trimmed by 5 bases and J by 7 bases, leaving 17 bases between them. This CDR3 spans 14 amino acids. Germline V gene sequence: CDR1 MNHEY, CDR2 SMNVEV (reference sequence). In DNA, the CDR3 is TGTGCCAGCAGTCCCGGCGACTTGGAGACTGGCTACACCTTC. It codes for CASSPGDLETGYTF.

V and J are TRBV2 and TRBJ2-7; 9 bases match TRBD2. With V trimmed by 6 bases and J by 4 bases, 7 bases remained unmatched. CDR3 length equals 14 residues. Germline lookup yields CDR1 SNHLY and CDR2 FYNNEI. CDR3 sequence (DNA): TGTGCCAGCAGAGCCGGGACTAGCTCTTACGAGCAGTACTTC. This translates into CASRAGTSSYEQYF.

The chain uses TRBV19 and TRBJ2-1; 8 bases are shared with TRBD1. This CDR3 has 16 amino acids. Germline-derived CDR1 and CDR2 are LNHDA and SQIVND (reference sequence). J gave up 0 bases and V 1 base, and 2 bases lay outside the gene matches. CDR3 bases: TGTGCCAGTAGTATAGGCACAGGGGGCTCCTACAATGAGCAGTTCTTC. Encoded protein: CASSIGTGGSYNEQFF.

This clone was found once. Other DNA variants within this sample encode the same CDR3. V usage is TRBV2 and J usage is TRBJ1-5, with D hard to call. From germline, CDR1 is SNHLY and CDR2 FYNNEI. This CDR3 is built from 14 residues. V lost 3 bases, J lost 0 bases, and 6 bases lay in between. CDR3 protein: CASSDSYSNQPQHF. CDR3 nucleotides: TGTGCCAGCAGTGACTCCTATAGCAATCAGCCCCAGCATTTT. The complete variable domain, with remaining parts taken from reference TRBV2 and TRBJ1-5, reads EPEVTQTPSHQVTQMGQEVILRCVPISNHLYFYWYRQILGQKVEFLVSFYNNEISEKSEIFDDQFSVERPDGSNFTLKIRSTKLEDSAMYFCASSDSYSNQPQHFGDGTRLSIL.

This clone was detected ten times or more. The genes are TRBV28 and TRBJ1-6; unclear D gene. Per germline, CDR1 MDHEN and CDR2 SYDVKM. The CDR3 runs 14 residues. The V gene lost 2 bases and the J gene lost 7 bases, with 9 bases spanning the gap. As DNA, the CDR3 is TGTGCCAGCAGTTTAATGCGGTGGAATTCACCCCTCCACTTT. Translation: CASSLMRWNSPLHF. Combining the CDR3 with reference TRBV28 and TRBJ1-6 gives the whole variable domain DVKVTQSSRYLVKRTGEKVFLECVQDMDHENMFWYRQDPGLGLRLIYFSYDVKMKEKGDIPEGYSVSREKKERFSLILESASTNQTSMYLCASSLMRWNSPLHFGNGTRLTVT.

The V call is TRBV28, the J call TRBJ2-2; 8 bases are shared with TRBD2. V was pared by 2 bases and J by 6 bases, with 14 bases of the junction left unmatched. CDR3 length equals 18 residues. Germline V gives CDR1 MDHEN, CDR2 SYDVKM. The CDR3 loop reads CASSLTHGGLGFPGELFF. The CDR3 DNA is TGTGCCAGCAGTTTAACCCACGGGGGACTAGGTTTCCCCGGGGAGCTGTTTTTT.

This clone has just a few counts. V usage is TRBV12-3 or TRBV12-4 and J usage is TRBJ1-2; D remains unclear. CDR3 length: 13 residues. Trimming left V 3 bases short and J 2 bases short, with 7 bases between. In DNA form, the CDR3 reads TGTGCCAGCAGTTTGCAGGAAAACTATGGCTACACCTTC. Translating it yields CASSLQENYGYTF.

The gene calls are TRBV7-9 and TRBJ1-2, with a tentative D call TRBD1 (6 bases). V was trimmed by 3 bases and J by 6 bases, leaving 20 bases between them. CDR1 and CDR2 from the germline V gene are SEHNR and FQNEAQ (reference sequence). CDR3 size: 16 residues. Here the CDR3 DNA reads TGTGCCAGCAGCTTTGGGCCGACAGGCACTAAGGATGGCTACACCTTC. Amino acids: CASSFGPTGTKDGYTF.

The genes are TRBV19 and TRBJ1-1; D call uncertain. Germline V CDR1 and CDR2: LNHDA, SQIVND (reference sequence). The CDR3 loop spans 14 amino acids. The ends were cut back, 5 bases at V and 3 bases at J, with 13 bases in the middle. The CDR3 coding sequence is TGTGCCAGTAGTCTCTCGGACGGATACACTGAAGCTTTCTTT. Its translation is CASSLSDGYTEAFF.

The V gene is TRBV5-1, the J gene TRBJ1-1; a weak D match, TRBD1 (6 bases). This CDR3 comprises 16 residues. Between the trimmed V and J ends, which lost 2 bases and 1 base, there was a span of 15 bases. Germline CDR1 and CDR2: SGHRS and YFSETQ. For the CDR3, the DNA is TGCGCCAGCAGCTTTTCGTGGGGGGCGCAGAACACTGAAGCTTTCTTT. It translates to CASSFSWGAQNTEAFF. Based on the CDR3 plus reference TRBV5-1 and TRBJ1-1, the full variable domain is KAGVTQTPRYLIKTRGQQVTLSCSPISGHRSVSWYQQTPGQGLQFLFEYFSETQRNKGNFPGRFSGRQFSNSRSEMNVSTLELGDSALYLCASSFSWGAQNTEAFFGQGTRLTVV.

The gene calls are TRBV11-3 and TRBJ1-3; D is unclear. The ends were cut back, 6 bases at V and 8 bases at J, with 23 bases in the middle. CDR3 length equals 16 residues. CDR1 and CDR2 from the germline V gene are SGHNT and YENEEA. The CDR3 DNA reads as TGTGCCAGCAGACATAGAGGTACTGGGCCGAGTGACACCATATATTTT. It is translated as CASRHRGTGPSDTIYF.